The entry below gives a single T cell receptor (beta chain) sequence along with its context. Its cognate antigen is unknown. Profiling relied on immunoSEQ multiplex PCR, and the TCRdb table lists in-frame clones only, not all of them. The sample holds under 150,000 clones; 75% to 90% are singletons and the top ten take around 0.55%. The data originate from a study of OX40 agonist ivuxolimab in advanced cancers. Study context: Every patient in dose escalation had hepatocellular carcinoma, melanoma, renal cell or head and neck cancer.

The V end was cut by 1 base, the J end by 1 base, with 11 bases between. From germline, CDR1 is KGHSH and CDR2 LQKENI. This CDR3 region has 16 residues. Study findings and constraints: The investigators did not determine what antigen specificity the expanded peripheral T cells had.

The rearrangement uses TRBV18 and TRBJ2-1; possibly TRBD2 for D (5 bases). This TCR came from an adult with an advanced solid tumor such as melanoma, head and neck, liver or kidney cancer. The sample here was CD4+ or CD8+ T cells sorted from blood, taken in a trial of the OX40 agonist ivuxolimab. The CDR3 region has the DNA TGTGCCAGCTCACCACTGGTTTCGGGGTCCTACAATGAGCAGTTCTTC. Translated: CASSPLVSGSYNEQFF.